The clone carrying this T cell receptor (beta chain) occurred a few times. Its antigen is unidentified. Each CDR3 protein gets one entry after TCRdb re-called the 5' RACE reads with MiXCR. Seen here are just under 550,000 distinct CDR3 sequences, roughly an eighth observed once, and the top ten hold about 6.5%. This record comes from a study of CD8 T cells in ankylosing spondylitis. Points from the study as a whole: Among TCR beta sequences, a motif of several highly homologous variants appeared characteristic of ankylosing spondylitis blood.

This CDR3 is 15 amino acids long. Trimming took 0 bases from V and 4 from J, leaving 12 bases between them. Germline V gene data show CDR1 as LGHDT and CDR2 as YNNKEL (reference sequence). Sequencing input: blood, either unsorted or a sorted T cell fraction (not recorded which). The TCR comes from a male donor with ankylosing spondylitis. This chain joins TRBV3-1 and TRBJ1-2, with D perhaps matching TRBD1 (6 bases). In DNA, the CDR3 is TGTGCCAGCAGCCAAGATTGGGGGGCGATCTATGGCTACACCTTC. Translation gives CASSQDWGAIYGYTF.